This paragraph covers one T cell receptor beta chain sequence. The J segment lost 9 bases and the V segment lost 2 bases, leaving 4 bases of the junction unmatched. The CDR3 has 13 amino acids. From germline, CDR1 is SGHNT and CDR2 YENEEA. The method was immunoSEQ multiplex PCR; TCRdb's version includes in-frame clones alone and lacks a portion of them. The sample includes about 76,000 clones, 80% to 90% of them seen just once. This specimen comes from a study of technical replicates of blood from a few donors. The sample was PBMCs. This TCR came from a human donor in good health. Some clones in this sample may be carry-over from other donors' samples. The V call is TRBV11-3, the J call TRBJ2-1, with 7 bases that match TRBD1. CDR3 DNA: TGTGCCAGCAGCTTACAGGGGGAGACTGAGCAGTTCTTC. Residues: CASSLQGETEQFF.